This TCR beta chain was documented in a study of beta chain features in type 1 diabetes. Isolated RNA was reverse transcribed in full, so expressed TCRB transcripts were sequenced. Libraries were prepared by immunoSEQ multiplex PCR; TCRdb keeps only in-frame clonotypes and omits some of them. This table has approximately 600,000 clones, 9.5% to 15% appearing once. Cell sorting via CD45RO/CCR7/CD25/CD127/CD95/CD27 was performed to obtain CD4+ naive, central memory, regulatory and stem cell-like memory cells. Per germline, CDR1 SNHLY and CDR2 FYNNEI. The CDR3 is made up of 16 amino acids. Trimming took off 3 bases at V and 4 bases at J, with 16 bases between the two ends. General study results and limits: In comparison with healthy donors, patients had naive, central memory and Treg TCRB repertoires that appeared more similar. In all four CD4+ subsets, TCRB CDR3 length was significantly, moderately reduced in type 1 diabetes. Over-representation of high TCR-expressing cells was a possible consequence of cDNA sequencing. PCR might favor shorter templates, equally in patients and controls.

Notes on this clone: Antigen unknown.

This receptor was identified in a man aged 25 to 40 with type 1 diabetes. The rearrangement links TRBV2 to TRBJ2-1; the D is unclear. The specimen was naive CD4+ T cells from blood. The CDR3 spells CASSDGGERDYNEQFF. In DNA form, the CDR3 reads TGTGCCAGCAGTGATGGCGGTGAGCGTGATTACAATGAGCAGTTCTTC.